This T cell receptor beta chain was retrieved from a study of cytomegalovirus exposure and HLA in healthy donors. Study-level findings and limits: Follow-up analysis later connected one missense variant in DCLRE1C with trimming of TCR beta V- and J-genes.

The CDR3 length is 14 residues. Germline CDR1 is MNHNS and CDR2 is SASEGT. V was pared by 2 bases and J by 2 bases, with 9 bases between. The PCR was carried out with 60 Vbeta primers and 13 Jbeta primers. TCRdb's table, derived via immunoSEQ multiplex PCR, lists solely in-frame clones and lacks some. This sample carries 150,000 to 200,000 clones, 75% of them seen once, and the ten largest clones take approximately 3.1%. This clone has just one count. Antigen specificity is unknown. When sampled, the donors appeared nominally healthy, though they likely had unrecorded immune exposures. The sequenced sample was PBMCs. The chain recombines TRBV6-1 with TRBJ1-1, with D possibly matching TRBD1 (5 bases). The sequence came from a woman between 50 and 59 years old in good health and CMV-seropositive. As DNA, the CDR3 is TGTGCCAGCAGTGAACCCGACAGAAACACTGAAGCTTTCTTT. Translating gives CASSEPDRNTEAFF.